The present T cell receptor beta chain was sequenced within a study of metastatic and nonmetastatic thyroid tumors. Study summary: Across blood and tumor or nodule tissue, repertoires from malignant and benign thyroid patients were compared with one another. Overall study results and limits: Relative to benign nodules, malignant thyroid tumors were reportedly characterized by significantly elevated TCR beta diversity in blood and tumor.

This clone was picked up many times. Its specificity is unknown. Per the study methods: CDR3 differences across clinicopathological groups were used to build a distant-metastasis classifier for papillary thyroid cancer. TCRdb reassembled clones from the PCR reads with MiXCR. TCRdb assigned the V and J calls; the authors' analysis was not used. The table includes approximately 40,000 clones, about an eighth detected once. Not a single patient had been given any form of treatment at any point before undergoing thyroid surgery. CDR1 is WNHNN, CDR2 SYGVQD, per germline (reference sequence). This CDR3 contains 14 residues. V was pared by 3 bases and J by 5 bases, with 11 bases between.

V and J are TRBV10-1 and TRBJ2-1; D is possibly TRBD2 (5 bases). The sample comprised blood. The TCR originated in a female donor with papillary thyroid cancer or a benign thyroid nodule (not recorded which). Some clones in this sample may be carry-over from other donors' samples. The CDR3 region is CASSDRGLDNEQFF. DNA of the CDR3: TGCGCCAGCAGTGATAGAGGGCTCGACAATGAGCAGTTCTTC.